These 29 T cell receptor beta chains were sequenced from one sample in a study of blood T cell repertoires in COVID-19. Clones were read by immunoSEQ multiplex PCR, and TCRdb kept only the in-frame ones, dropping some. The sample includes roughly 79,000 clones, 80% seen only once; the top ten take about 5.6%. Sequenced sample: peripheral blood. These receptors all come from a man in his sixties with active or convalescent COVID-19.

The chain joins TRBV4-2 to TRBJ2-1, with 13 bases lining up with TRBD2. After removal of 0 bases from V and 6 bases from J, the junction contained 2 bases not matched to a gene. This CDR3 is built from 16 residues. Germline V lookup: CDR1 LGHNA, CDR2 YNFKEQ. In DNA form, the CDR3 reads TGTGCCAGCAGCCAAGAGACTAGCGGGGGGTCCAATGAGCAGTTCTTC. This codes for CASSQETSGGSNEQFF.

V usage is TRBV23-1 and J usage is TRBJ1-5, with D possibly matching TRBD1 (5 bases). TRBV23-1 belongs to the ORF category, with a function that is uncertain. The CDR3 extends over 15 amino acids. The V and J ends lost 7 bases and 0 bases respectively, with 13 bases between them. CDR3 sequence: CASTQRGVSNQPQHF. The CDR3 DNA sequence: TGCGCCAGCACCCAGCGGGGGGTTAGCAATCAGCCCCAGCATTTT.

V is TRBV5-1 and J is TRBJ2-3; 8 bases map to TRBD1. The CDR3 has 15 amino acids. The V gene's germline CDR1 is SGHRS and CDR2 YFSETQ. V was pared by 2 bases and J by 2 bases, with 4 bases of the junction left unmatched. This chain's CDR3 is CASSLWDRSTDTQYF. The CDR3 bases are TGCGCCAGCAGCTTATGGGACAGGTCCACAGATACGCAGTATTTT.

This clone turned up a few times. The chain is built from TRBV21-1 and TRBJ1-5; the table's D call of TRBD1 was not tested on the DNA. TRBV21-1 is a pseudogene segment. CDR3 length equals 15 residues. In DNA form, the CDR3 reads TGTGCCAGCAATACCAAGGACAGGGACGGCCAGCCCCAGCATTTT. Residues: CASNTKDRDGQPQHF.

The rearrangement links TRBV6-5 to TRBJ2-5; 8 bases align to TRBD2. Germline values: CDR1 MNHEY, CDR2 SVGAGI. V shed 4 bases, J shed 2 bases, and the junction held 9 bases outside the gene matches. The CDR3 is made up of 16 amino acids. CDR3 nucleotide sequence: TGTGCCAGCAGTTCCTTCCGGGGGGGTCCTCAAGAGACCCAGTACTTC. Its translation is CASSSFRGGPQETQYF.

This clone was counted a few times. The chain employs TRBV30 and TRBJ2-6; 9 bases line up with TRBD1. Germline assignment: CDR1 GTSNPN and CDR2 SVGIG (reference sequence). CDR3 length: 18 residues. The trim removed 4 bases at V and 4 bases at J, leaving 14 bases unmatched. The CDR3, as DNA: TGTGCCTGGAAAAGAAGGTGGGACAGGGACGCCGGGGCCAACGTCCTGACTTTC. Translation gives CAWKRRWDRDAGANVLTF.

The chain recombines TRBV21-1 with TRBJ1-5; the table's D call TRBD1 went unverified against the DNA. TRBV21-1 is marked as a pseudogene. This CDR3 contains 16 residues. This chain's CDR3 is CASSEGAQGSNQPQHF. In DNA form, the CDR3 reads TGTGCCAGCAGCGAGGGGGCACAGGGCAGCAATCAGCCCCAGCATTTT.

This clone was seen a few times. The chain links TRBV5-6 to TRBJ2-3; 10 bases are a match to TRBD2. V gave up 4 bases and J gave up 2 bases; unmatched junction bases: 7. The length of the CDR3 is 16 residues. Per germline, CDR1 SGHDT and CDR2 YYEEEE. The CDR3 reads CASSIQRGGFTDTQYF. CDR3 bases: TGTGCCAGCAGCATCCAGCGGGGGGGGTTCACAGATACGCAGTATTTT.

CDR3 bases: TGTGCCAGCAGCTTGACAGGGAACACTGAAGCTTTCTTT. This codes for CASSLTGNTEAFF. The chain joins TRBV11-2 to TRBJ1-1, with a tentative D call TRBD1 (6 bases). Deletions cut 3 bases from V and 1 base from J, with 6 bases between. CDR3 length equals 13 residues. Germline CDR1 reads SGHAT; CDR2 reads FQNNGV.

The table lists this clone with a few counts. The chain carries TRBV6-2 or TRBV6-3 and TRBJ2-7, with D perhaps TRBD1 (5 bases). Germline loops: CDR1 MNHEY, CDR2 SVGEGT. Trimming left V 0 bases short and J 2 bases short, with 11 bases between. The CDR3 has 15 amino acids. CDR3 protein: CASSYSTAGPYEQYF. The CDR3 DNA reads TGTGCCAGCAGTTACTCGACGGCAGGGCCCTACGAGCAGTACTTC.

The chain recombines TRBV5-1 with TRBJ2-5; 9 nucleotides agree with TRBD2. Unmatched junction bases numbered 6, after V lost 1 base and J lost 2 bases. CDR3 length equals 16 residues. Germline V gene sequence: CDR1 SGHRS, CDR2 YFSETQ. CDR3 bases: TGCGCCAGCAGCTTGCAACTAGCGGGCCCTCAAGAGACCCAGTACTTC. Its protein product is CASSLQLAGPQETQYF.

The rearrangement uses TRBV19 and TRBJ2-3; 10 bases line up with TRBD2. The J segment lost 1 base and the V segment lost 1 base, leaving 2 bases of the junction unmatched. The CDR3 is 16 residues long. Germline CDR1 LNHDA, CDR2 SQIVND (reference sequence). In DNA, the CDR3 is TGTGCCAGTAGTATAGTCCTAGCGGGGGGCACAGATACGCAGTATTTT. Translating gives CASSIVLAGGTDTQYF.

The CDR3 sequence: CASEGGAWTDTQYF. CDR3 DNA: TGTGCCTCAGAGGGGGGGGCTTGGACAGATACGCAGTATTTT. J is TRBJ2-3 and V is TRBV19, with a weak D call TRBD2 (7 bases). Per germline, CDR1 LNHDA and CDR2 SQIVND (reference sequence). This CDR3 comprises 14 residues. V lost 11 bases, J lost 3 bases, and 18 bases lay in between.

V and J are TRBV6-5 and TRBJ1-1; 8 bases fit TRBD1. V was clipped by 4 bases and J by 0 bases; unmatched bases: 7. CDR1 and CDR2 from the germline V gene are MNHEY and SVGAGI. This CDR3 contains 16 residues. The CDR3 here is CASSSRTGYMNTEAFF. The CDR3 DNA is TGTGCCAGCAGTTCTCGGACAGGGTACATGAACACTGAAGCTTTCTTT.

This clone was seen a single time. A much larger clone lies one base from this, so it may be a read error. Other DNA sequences from this sample encode an identical CDR3 as well. The chain employs TRBV4-1 and TRBJ2-7; 7 bases are a match to TRBD1. The CDR3 has 15 amino acids. Per germline, CDR1 MGHRA and CDR2 YSYEKL. DNA of the CDR3: TGCGCTAGCAGCCGGACAGGAGGACTGGGCTACGAGCAGTACTTC. Its protein product is CASSRTGGLGYEQYF.

V is TRBV5-1 and J is TRBJ1-1, with TRBD1 matching 7 bases. CDR3 length: 15 residues. Trimming took 0 bases from V and 3 from J; bases not matched to a gene: 5. Germline V gene sequence: CDR1 SGHRS, CDR2 YFSETQ. The DNA of the CDR3 is TGCGCCAGCAGCTTGGCGAGGGGGCTGGACACTGAAGCTTTCTTT. Translating it yields CASSLARGLDTEAFF.

The rearrangement links TRBV29-1 to TRBJ2-1; 14 positions agree with TRBD2. The CDR3 is made up of 14 amino acids. The trim removed 3 bases at V and 12 bases at J, leaving 7 bases unmatched. CDR1 SQVTM and CDR2 ANQGSEA come from the germline V gene. The CDR3 DNA is TGCAGCGTTGAGAGGACTAGCGGGGGGTTCGGGCAGTTCTTC. It is translated as CSVERTSGGFGQFF.

This chain uses TRBV7-9 with TRBJ2-2, with 9 bases identical to TRBD2. The V gene's germline CDR1 is SEHNR and CDR2 FQNEAQ (reference sequence). Trimming took 5 bases from V and 4 from J; bases not matched to a gene: 11. This CDR3 comprises 17 residues. CDR3 coding DNA: TGTGCCAGCAGCCCTTCGGGGCGGGGGGGCGGCACCGGGGAGCTGTTTTTT. Protein sequence: CASSPSGRGGGTGELFF.

The chain carries TRBV30 and TRBJ1-2; 7 bases fit TRBD1. V dropped 7 bases and J dropped 5; count of bases not matched to a gene: 10. Germline loops: CDR1 GTSNPN, CDR2 SVGIG (reference sequence). CDR3 length: 13 amino acids. The CDR3 reads CAYMTGSRYGYTF. Written as DNA, the CDR3 is TGTGCCTACATGACAGGGAGTCGGTATGGCTACACCTTC.

With respect to this clone: Germline and junction disagree at one end, which may indicate a read error. The gene calls are TRBV19 and TRBJ1-1; weak D call: TRBD1 (6 bases). The CDR3 length is 15 residues. Germline V gene sequence: CDR1 LNHDA, CDR2 SQIVND (reference sequence). The CDR3 here is CASTLGGALKTEAFF. CDR3 DNA sequence: TGTGCCAGTACCCTAGGGGGGGCTCTGAAAACTGAAGCTTTCTTT.

The CDR3 DNA reads TGTGCCAGTAGCCGGAGGGGGGGGGCTCTGGTAGCTGAAGCTTTCTTT. Its translation: CASSRRGGALVAEAFF. The chain couples TRBV19 to TRBJ1-1, with a weak D call TRBD1 (6 bases). Germline loops: CDR1 LNHDA, CDR2 SQIVND (reference sequence). The CDR3 totals 16 residues. The V end lost 6 bases, the J end lost 6 bases, and 23 bases lay between the germline ends. Filled out from reference TRBV19 and TRBJ1-1, the complete variable domain reads DGGITQSPKYLFRKEGQNVTLSCEQNLNHDAMYWYRQDPGQGLRLIYYSQIVNDFQKGDIAEGYSVSREKKESFPLTVTSAQKNPTAFYLCASSRRGGALVAEAFFGQGTRLTVV.

The chain carries TRBV7-2 and TRBJ1-2, with 7 nucleotides matching TRBD1. V shed 4 bases, J shed 8 bases, and the junction held 7 bases outside the gene matches. The CDR3 is made up of 13 amino acids. In germline, CDR1 is SGHTA, CDR2 FQGNSA. This CDR3 is CASSSTGAGGYTF. DNA of the CDR3: TGTGCCAGCAGCTCAACAGGGGCCGGAGGCTACACCTTC.

The chain combines TRBV12-5 with TRBJ1-2, with a weak D call TRBD1 (6 bases). Germline CDR1 reads LGHNT; CDR2 reads FRNRAP. CDR3 length equals 14 residues. V lost 5 bases to trimming and J lost 8 bases, with 18 bases between them. The CDR3 DNA sequence: TGTGCTAGTGGTCTCTCCCAGGGGATGAGCGGCTACACCTTC. It translates to CASGLSQGMSGYTF.

This clone was picked up one time. The chain carries TRBV7-3 and TRBJ2-3; TRBD2 matches at 10 bases. The CDR3 runs to 15 residues. The V segment lost 3 bases and the J segment 1 base; nucleotides outside the gene matches: 1. Germline CDR1 SGHTA, CDR2 FQGTGA. The CDR3 loop reads CASSFTSGGTDTQYF. DNA for the CDR3: TGTGCCAGCAGCTTCACTAGCGGGGGCACAGATACGCAGTATTTT.

The CDR3 DNA is TGCGCCAGCAGCTTCCCGGGACAGGGGACTCAGTACTTC. Translation gives CASSFPGQGTQYF. The genes are TRBV5-1 and TRBJ2-7, with 10 bases matching TRBD1. The CDR3 runs 13 residues. The junction had 6 bases not matched to a gene; V was cut back by 2 bases and J by 10 bases. Germline V CDR1 and CDR2: SGHRS, YFSETQ.

The rearrangement joins TRBV28 to TRBJ1-4; 7 bases agree with TRBD1. The CDR3 has 14 amino acids. Trimming took 6 bases from V and 6 from J; bases not matched to a gene: 7. Germline CDR1 is MDHEN and CDR2 is SYDVKM. CDR3 sequence (DNA): TGTGCCAGCAGCAGACAGGGCCGCGATGAAAAACTGTTTTTT. Its translation is CASSRQGRDEKLFF.

This clone has only a few counts. Here the CDR3 reads CASSLWTSGDSYNEQFF. The CDR3 DNA sequence: TGTGCCAGCAGTTTATGGACTAGCGGGGACTCCTACAATGAGCAGTTCTTC. V and J are TRBV28 and TRBJ2-1; TRBD2 matches at 11 bases. This CDR3 is built from 17 residues. Germline values: CDR1 MDHEN, CDR2 SYDVKM. V shed 0 bases and J 0 bases; nucleotides not matched to a gene: 1.

This CDR3 reads CASSYRQADEQYF. In DNA form, the CDR3 reads TGTGCCAGCAGCTACAGACAGGCTGACGAGCAGTACTTC. The chain employs TRBV11-3 and TRBJ2-7; weak D call: TRBD1 (6 bases). The CDR3 covers 13 residues. The germline gives CDR1 SGHNT, CDR2 YENEEA. The V gene lost 4 bases and the J gene lost 5 bases, with 12 bases spanning the gap. Using reference TRBV11-3 and TRBJ2-7 for the parts outside the CDR3, the full variable domain is EAGVVQSPRYKIIEKKQPVAFWCNPISGHNTLYWYLQNLGQGPELLIRYENEEAVDDSQLPKDRFSAERLKGVDSTLKIQPAELGDSAVYLCASSYRQADEQYFGPGTRLTVT.

The chain combines TRBV2 with TRBJ1-6; D is perhaps TRBD1 (6 bases). The germline V gene encodes CDR1 SNHLY and CDR2 FYNNEI. V gave up 8 bases and J gave up 9 bases, with 17 bases separating them. This CDR3 comprises 14 residues. CDR3 sequence reads: CASQRAGASSPLHF. CDR3 sequence (DNA): TGTGCCAGCCAAAGGGCAGGGGCGAGTTCACCCCTCCACTTT.